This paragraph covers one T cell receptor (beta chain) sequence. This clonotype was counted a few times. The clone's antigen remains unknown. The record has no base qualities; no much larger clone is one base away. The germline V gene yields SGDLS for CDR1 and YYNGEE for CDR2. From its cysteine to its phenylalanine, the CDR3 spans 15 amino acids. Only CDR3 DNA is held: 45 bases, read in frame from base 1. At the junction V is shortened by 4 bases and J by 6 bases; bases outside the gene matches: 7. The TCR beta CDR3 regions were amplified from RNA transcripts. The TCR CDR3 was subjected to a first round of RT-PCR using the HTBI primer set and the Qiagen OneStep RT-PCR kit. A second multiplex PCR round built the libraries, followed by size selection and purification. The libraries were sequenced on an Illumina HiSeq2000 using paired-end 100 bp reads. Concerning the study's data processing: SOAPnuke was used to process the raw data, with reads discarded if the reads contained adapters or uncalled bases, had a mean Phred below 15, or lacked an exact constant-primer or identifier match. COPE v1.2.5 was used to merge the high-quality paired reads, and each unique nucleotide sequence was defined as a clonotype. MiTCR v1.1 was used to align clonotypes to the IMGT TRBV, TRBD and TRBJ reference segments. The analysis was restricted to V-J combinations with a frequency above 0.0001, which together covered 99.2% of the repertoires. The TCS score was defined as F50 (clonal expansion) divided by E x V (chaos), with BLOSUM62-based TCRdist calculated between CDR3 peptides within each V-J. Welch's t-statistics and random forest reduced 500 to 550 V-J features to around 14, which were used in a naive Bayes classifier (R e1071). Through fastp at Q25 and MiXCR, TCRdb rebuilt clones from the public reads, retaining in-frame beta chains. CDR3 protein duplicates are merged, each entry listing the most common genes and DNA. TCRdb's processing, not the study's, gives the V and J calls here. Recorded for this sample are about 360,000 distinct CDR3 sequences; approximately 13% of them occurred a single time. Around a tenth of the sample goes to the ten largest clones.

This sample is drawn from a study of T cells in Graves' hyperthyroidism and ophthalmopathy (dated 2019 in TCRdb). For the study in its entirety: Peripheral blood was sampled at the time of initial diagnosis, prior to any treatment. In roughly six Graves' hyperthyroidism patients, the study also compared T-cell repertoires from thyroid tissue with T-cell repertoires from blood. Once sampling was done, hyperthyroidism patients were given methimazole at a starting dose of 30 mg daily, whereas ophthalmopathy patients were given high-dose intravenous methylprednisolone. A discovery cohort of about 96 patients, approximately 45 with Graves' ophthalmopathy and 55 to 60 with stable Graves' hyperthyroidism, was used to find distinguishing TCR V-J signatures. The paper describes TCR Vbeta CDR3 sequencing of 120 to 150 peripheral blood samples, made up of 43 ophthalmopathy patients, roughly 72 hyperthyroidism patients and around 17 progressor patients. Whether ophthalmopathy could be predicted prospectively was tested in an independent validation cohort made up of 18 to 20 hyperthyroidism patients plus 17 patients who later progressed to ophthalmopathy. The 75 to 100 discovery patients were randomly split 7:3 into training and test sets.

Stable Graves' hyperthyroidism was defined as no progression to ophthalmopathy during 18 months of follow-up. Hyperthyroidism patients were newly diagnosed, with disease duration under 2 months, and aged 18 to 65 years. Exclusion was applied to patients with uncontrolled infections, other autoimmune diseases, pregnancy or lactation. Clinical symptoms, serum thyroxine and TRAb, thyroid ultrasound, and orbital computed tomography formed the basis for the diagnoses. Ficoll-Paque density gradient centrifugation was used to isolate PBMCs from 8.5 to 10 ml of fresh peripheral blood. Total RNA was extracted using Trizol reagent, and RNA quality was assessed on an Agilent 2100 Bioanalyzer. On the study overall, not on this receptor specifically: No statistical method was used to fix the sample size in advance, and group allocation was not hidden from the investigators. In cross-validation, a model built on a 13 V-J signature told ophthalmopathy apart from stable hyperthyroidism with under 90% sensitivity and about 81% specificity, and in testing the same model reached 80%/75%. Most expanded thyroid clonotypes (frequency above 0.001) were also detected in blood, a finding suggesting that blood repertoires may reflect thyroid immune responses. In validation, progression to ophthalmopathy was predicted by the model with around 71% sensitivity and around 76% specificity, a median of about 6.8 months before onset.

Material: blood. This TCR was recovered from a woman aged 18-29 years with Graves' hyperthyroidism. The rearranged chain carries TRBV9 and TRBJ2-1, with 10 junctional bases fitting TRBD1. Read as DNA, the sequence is TGTGCCAGCAGCCCCGGGACAGGGGTAATCAATGAGCAGTTCTTC. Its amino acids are CASSPGTGVINEQFF.